The entry that follows covers one T cell receptor (beta chain) sequence. Its matching antigen is unknown. Losses at the gene ends were 4 bases for V and 3 bases for J; bases not matched to a gene: 6. In germline, CDR1 is SGHRS, CDR2 YFSETQ. The CDR3 is 15 amino acids. This entry comes from a study of immune evolution from preneoplasia to lung adenocarcinoma. Study-wide background: HLA loss of heterozygosity: roughly 6.4% AIS, about 15% MIA, about 35% ADC, none AAH.

Findings of the study overall: Compared with EGFR-mutant or double wild-type lesions, KRAS-mutant nodules were more clonal. Top clone frequencies peaked in normal lung, apparently declining through invasive adenocarcinoma. Later-stage lesions seemingly showed higher T cell density and diversity than normal lung.

The assay was immunoSEQ multiplex PCR, and TCRdb's table has in-frame clones only and misses some. Among several thousand clones, about nine tenths were seen once, and the ten largest hold about 2.1%. This clonotype was sampled from a person between 65 and 80 years old with lung adenocarcinoma. The sample taken for sequencing was FFPE atypical adenomatous hyperplasia tissue from the lung. Subset in this sample: atypical adenomatous hyperplasia (AAH), lung preneoplasia. The gene calls are TRBV5-1 and TRBJ2-1, with TRBD1 matching 8 bases. The DNA for the CDR3 is TGCGCCAGCAGCCCGGACAGGGACCACTACAATGAGCAGTTCTTC. Its protein product is CASSPDRDHYNEQFF.